The source of this T cell receptor beta chain is a study of cytomegalovirus exposure and HLA in healthy donors. Germline CDR1 reads MNHNY; CDR2 reads SVGAGI (reference sequence). There are 13 residues in the CDR3. V lost 3 bases to trimming and J lost 10 bases, with 13 bases between them. Vbeta (60) and Jbeta (13) primers were used in the PCR. Profiling relied on immunoSEQ multiplex PCR, and the TCRdb table lists in-frame clones only, not all of them. This table has some 180,000 clones, 65% to 85% appearing once. The sequenced sample consisted of PBMCs. This receptor was identified in a man between 35 and 55 years old in good health and CMV-seropositive. The chain combines TRBV6-6 with TRBJ2-1, with D maybe TRBD1 (5 bases). For the CDR3, the DNA is TGTGCCAGCAGTTATGGTGGACACATAGAGCAGTTCTTC. Translating it yields CASSYGGHIEQFF.